Below, 19 T cell receptor beta chains from the same sample are listed, as sequenced in a study of cytomegalovirus exposure and HLA in healthy donors. PCR primers comprised 60 Vbeta and 13 Jbeta primers. Sequenced by immunoSEQ multiplex PCR; TCRdb stores in-frame clones only, minus some. Of about 110,000 clones detected, around 64% appear once; the ten largest clones hold 2% to 2.5%. Material for sequencing was PBMCs. Every receptor here comes from a woman in her 30s in good health and CMV-seronegative.

This sequence joins TRBV19 and TRBJ2-3; maybe TRBD1 (6 bases). V lost 8 bases to trimming and J lost 2 bases, with 11 bases between them. Germline V gives CDR1 LNHDA, CDR2 SQIVND (reference sequence). The length of the CDR3 is 13 residues. Written as DNA, the CDR3 is TGTGCCAGTGCAGGACAGTCCACAGATACGCAGTATTTT. This codes for CASAGQSTDTQYF.

The chain has TRBV6-6 and TRBJ2-3, with TRBD2 matching over 9 bases. Germline CDR1 reads MNHNY; CDR2 reads SVGAGI (reference sequence). The length of the CDR3 is 15 residues. V lost 3 bases to trimming and J lost 1 base; unmatched junction nucleotides: 2. For the CDR3, the DNA is TGTGCCAGCAGTTATCGACTAGCGGGCACAGATACGCAGTATTTT. Translated: CASSYRLAGTDTQYF.

The J gene is TRBJ2-5, the V gene TRBV5-4; 10 nucleotides match TRBD1. Per germline, CDR1 SGHNT and CDR2 YYREEE (reference sequence). The CDR3 loop spans 17 amino acids. J lost 5 bases, V lost 0 bases, and 10 bases had no gene match. The CDR3 sequence is CASSLGPGQGEGETQYF. CDR3 nucleotides: TGTGCCAGCAGCTTGGGGCCAGGACAGGGGGAGGGGGAGACCCAGTACTTC. The entire variable domain, with the rest obtained from reference TRBV5-4 and TRBJ2-5, is as follows: ETGVTQSPTHLIKTRGQQVTLRCSSQSGHNTVSWYQQALGQGPQFIFQYYREEENGRGNFPPRFSGLQFPNYSSELNVNALELDDSALYLCASSLGPGQGEGETQYFGPGTRLLVL.

Only a few counts were recorded for this clone. The rearrangement joins TRBV9 to TRBJ2-1; 9 bases align to TRBD2. Per the germline V gene, CDR1 is SGDLS and CDR2 is YYNGEE. The CDR3 spans 15 residues. The junction had 5 bases not matched to a gene; V was cut back by 5 bases and J by 2 bases. CDR3 in amino acids: CASSGGRAAYNEQFF. CDR3 in DNA: TGTGCCAGCAGTGGCGGGAGGGCGGCCTACAATGAGCAGTTCTTC. The whole variable domain, filled in from reference TRBV9 and TRBJ2-1, reads DSGVTQTPKHLITATGQRVTLRCSPRSGDLSVYWYQQSLDQGLQFLIQYYNGEERAKGNILERFSAQQFPDLHSELNLSSLELGDSALYFCASSGGRAAYNEQFFGPGTRLTVL.

This rearrangement joins TRBV5-6 to TRBJ2-1; D might be TRBD2 (6 bases). The CDR3 length is 15 residues. Germline V CDR1 and CDR2: SGHDT, YYEEEE. V was clipped by 3 bases and J by 12 bases, with 22 bases between them. CDR3 protein: CASSYSPSAGNRQFF. Here the CDR3 DNA reads TGTGCCAGCAGCTATTCTCCATCCGCGGGAAATAGGCAGTTCTTC.

The chain joins TRBV6-1 to TRBJ2-7; 7 bases line up with TRBD2. The CDR3 is 14 residues long. V dropped 5 bases and J dropped 0; count of bases not matched to a gene: 4. CDR1 is MNHNS and CDR2 is SASEGT in the germline V gene. Written as DNA, the CDR3 is TGTGCCAGCAGTTCCAGCGGGATCTCCTACGAGCAGTACTTC. This sequence encodes CASSSSGISYEQYF.

V and J are TRBV30 and TRBJ2-7; tentative D call: TRBD1 (6 bases). This CDR3 region has 12 residues. Germline V gene sequence: CDR1 GTSNPN, CDR2 SVGIG (reference sequence). V was trimmed by 2 bases and J by 3 bases, leaving 8 bases between them. The CDR3 loop is CAWSLGHYEQYF. The DNA for the CDR3 is TGTGCCTGGAGTCTGGGACACTACGAGCAGTACTTC. The whole variable domain, filled in from reference TRBV30 and TRBJ2-7, reads SQTIHQWPATLVQPVGSPLSLECTVEGTSNPNLYWYRQAAGRGLQLLFYSVGIGQISSEVPQNLSASRPQDRQFILSSKKLLLSDSGFYLCAWSLGHYEQYFGPGTRLTVT.

The V gene is TRBV5-5, the J gene TRBJ2-7; D is undetermined. CDR3 length: 12 residues. Looked up from germline, CDR1 is SGHKS and CDR2 is YYEKEE (reference sequence). V lost 3 bases, J lost 4 bases, and 8 bases lay in between. The chain's CDR3 is CASSSSVYEQYF. The CDR3, as DNA: TGTGCCAGCAGCTCCTCAGTTTACGAGCAGTACTTC.

CDR3 sequence (DNA): TGTGCCAGCAGTCCCAGACAGGGAACTCAGCCCCAGCATTTT. It translates to CASSPRQGTQPQHF. This chain joins TRBV28 and TRBJ1-5, with 7 bases aligning to TRBD1. This CDR3 is built from 14 residues. The V gene's germline CDR1 is MDHEN and CDR2 SYDVKM. V dropped 5 bases and J dropped 6; count of bases not matched to a gene: 7.

The V and J genes are TRBV15 and TRBJ2-1; TRBD2 agrees at 8 bases. CDR1 and CDR2 from the germline V gene are LNHNV and YYDKDF (reference sequence). J gave up 7 bases and V 1 base, and 0 bases lay outside the gene matches. The CDR3 length is 13 residues. CDR3 region: CATSRASGNEQFF. In DNA form, the CDR3 reads TGTGCCACCAGCAGAGCTAGCGGGAATGAGCAGTTCTTC.

CDR3: CASSRIGNTYEQYF. The CDR3, as DNA: TGTGCCAGCAGTAGGATCGGGAACACCTACGAGCAGTACTTC. The chain recombines TRBV7-2 with TRBJ2-7, with D possibly matching TRBD2 (5 bases). The germline V and J ends were trimmed by 6 bases and 2 bases, with 14 bases remaining between them. Germline V gene lookup returns CDR1 SGHTA and CDR2 FQGNSA. There are 14 residues in the CDR3.

This clone was detected only a few times. V and J are TRBV7-9 and TRBJ2-1; 13 bases map to TRBD2. The CDR3 runs 17 residues. V gave up 2 bases and J gave up 6 bases; unmatched junction bases: 7. Germline values: CDR1 SEHNR, CDR2 FQNEAQ (reference sequence). CDR3 sequence (DNA): TGTGCCAGCAGCTTAATTGGCGGGACTAGCGGGGCCAATGAGCAGTTCTTC. This gives the protein CASSLIGGTSGANEQFF.

The V and J genes are TRBV28 and TRBJ1-4; 7 positions agree with TRBD1. Unmatched junction bases numbered 3, after V lost 5 bases and J lost 0 bases. The CDR3 sequence is 15 residues long. Looked up from germline, CDR1 is MDHEN and CDR2 is SYDVKM. CDR3 sequence reads: CASSRGTATNEKLFF. The CDR3 nucleotides are TGTGCCAGCAGTCGAGGGACAGCAACTAATGAAAAACTGTTTTTT.

This chain connects TRBV21-1 to TRBJ2-3; no check of the table's D call, TRBD1, against the DNA was made. TRBV21-1 is listed as a pseudogene. The CDR3 contains 20 residues. CDR3 in DNA: TGTGCCAGCAGCAAAAATCCGGACAGCACTGACCTTGAGTCCGAAGATACGCAGTATTTT. Translated, it gives CASSKNPDSTDLESEDTQYF.

The rearrangement links TRBV6-6 to TRBJ1-2; tentatively, D is TRBD1 (6 bases). In germline, CDR1 is MNHNY, CDR2 SVGAGI (reference sequence). The CDR3 is 15 amino acids. Trimming stripped 2 bases from V and 2 bases from J, with 12 bases between. This CDR3 reads CASSYAGTWNYGYTF. CDR3 sequence (DNA): TGTGCCAGCAGTTACGCAGGGACATGGAACTATGGCTACACCTTC.

This rearrangement joins TRBV5-1 to TRBJ1-1; D remains ambiguous. CDR3 length equals 13 residues. V lost 5 bases and J 4 bases, leaving 12 bases between the germline ends. Germline CDR1 SGHRS, CDR2 YFSETQ. DNA of the CDR3: TGCGCCAGCAGTGAGGGATGGGGCACTGAAGCTTTCTTT. It encodes CASSEGWGTEAFF.

This clone was counted once. This chain uses TRBV10-3 with TRBJ2-5; tentative D call: TRBD2 (5 bases). The CDR3 extends over 13 amino acids. The V gene lost 4 bases and the J gene lost 3 bases, with 9 bases spanning the gap. The germline V gene encodes CDR1 ENHRY and CDR2 SYGVKD. CDR3 protein: CAISVEEEETQYF. CDR3 bases: TGTGCCATCAGTGTCGAGGAGGAAGAGACCCAGTACTTC.

The V gene is TRBV5-6, the J gene TRBJ1-1; 8 nucleotides match TRBD1. V lost 1 base to trimming and J lost 5 bases; unmatched junction nucleotides: 10. The CDR3 covers 16 residues. Germline V CDR1 and CDR2: SGHDT, YYEEEE. In nucleotides, the CDR3 is TGTGCCAGCAGCTTGAGTTTCGGACAGGGTGAAACTGAAGCTTTCTTT. This codes for CASSLSFGQGETEAFF.

CDR3 coding DNA: TGCGCCAGCAGCCAAGATCCTAGCGGGAGCTCCTACAATGAGCAGTTCTTC. Protein product: CASSQDPSGSSYNEQFF. This chain links TRBV4-3 with TRBJ2-1, with 10 bases identical to TRBD2. Germline values: CDR1 LGHNA, CDR2 YSLEER. The CDR3 length is 17 residues. Losses at the gene ends were 0 bases for V and 0 bases for J; bases not matched to a gene: 2.